This T cell receptor beta chain was identified in a study of control samples from healthy donors and cancer patients. CDR1 and CDR2 (germline): KGHSY, FQNENV. V lost 2 bases, J lost 10 bases, and 11 bases lay in between. There are 12 residues in the CDR3. Sequenced by immunoSEQ multiplex PCR; TCRdb stores in-frame clones only, minus some. The table shows about 95,000 clones, with around 89% occurring only once. The clonotype originates from a woman in her 70s in good health. The chain employs TRBV16 and TRBJ1-1; unclear D gene. Sequencing input: blood. The CDR3 loop reads CASSQEPTRAFF. As DNA, the CDR3 is TGTGCCAGCAGCCAAGAGCCCACGCGAGCTTTCTTT.